This T cell receptor (beta chain) was sequenced in a study of shared clonotypes between healthy human individuals. Across the study: Three plates were used per donor for CD4 naive, three for CD4 memory, two for CD8 naive and one for CD8 memory. General study results and limits: Large sequencing depth failed to make sorted-subset sequencing complete, rarefaction showed. Generally, naive subsets (rather than memory subsets) showed larger estimated richness. The sharing of about 5% of naive CD4 clonotypes was seen across several donors.

As regards this clone: The antigen is undetermined.

Naivety among CD8 cells was defined by CD45RO negativity and positive CCR7 selection, thereby excluding terminally differentiated effector memory CD45RA+ cells. Here immunoSEQ multiplex PCR was the method, and the copy in TCRdb shows in-frame clones only, minus some. The sample includes over 2 million clones, about 95% of them seen just once. Trimming removed 5 bases from V and 3 bases from J, with 19 bases in between. This CDR3 is 16 amino acids long. Germline CDR1 MNHEY, CDR2 SMNVEV (reference sequence). This chain connects TRBV27 to TRBJ1-2; D may be TRBD1 (5 bases). This clonotype was sampled from a man in his late teens or twenties in good health. Sequenced sample: naive CD8+ T cells sorted from blood. For the CDR3, the DNA is TGTGCCAGCAGTGGAAGGGACCCTGGCAATGACTATGGCTACACCTTC. This codes for CASSGRDPGNDYGYTF.